A single sample is the source of the 10 T cell receptor beta chains below, sequenced in a study of monozygotic twins with inflammatory bowel disease. From its re-call of the 5' RACE reads, TCRdb lists each CDR3 protein once, without DNA. The table counts approximately 120,000 distinct CDR3 sequences; 12% lies in the top ten. Input material: blood. The receptors derive from a human donor with ulcerative colitis or Crohn's disease, or a healthy co-twin of an affected twin (not recorded which).

The J gene is TRBJ2-5, the V gene TRBV7-3. The CDR3 contains 13 residues. CDR1 and CDR2 from the germline V gene are SGHTA and FQGTGA. CDR3 region: CASSLTAQETQYF.

The CDR3 loop reads CASFSPDRDTEAFF. The V gene is TRBV5-1, the J gene TRBJ1-1; TCRdb's D call, TRBD1, is unchecked because there is no DNA. Germline V gene sequence: CDR1 SGHRS, CDR2 YFSETQ. This CDR3 is built from 14 residues. The whole variable domain, remainder taken from reference TRBV5-1 and TRBJ1-1, is KAGVTQTPRYLIKTRGQQVTLSCSPISGHRSVSWYQQTPGQGLQFLFEYFSETQRNKGNFPGRFSGRQFSNSRSEMNVSTLELGDSALYLCASFSPDRDTEAFFGQGTRLTVV.

CDR3 protein: CASSLEGSGNTIYF. The chain recombines TRBV5-4 with TRBJ1-3. The germline CDR1 and CDR2 sequences are SGHNT and YYREEE (reference sequence). The CDR3 is 14 residues long.

The V and J genes are TRBV5-1 and TRBJ1-4. CDR1 and CDR2 (germline): SGHRS, YFSETQ. This CDR3 comprises 16 residues. CDR3 loop: CASSPARWGANEKLFF. Full variable domain (missing parts from reference TRBV5-1 and TRBJ1-4): KAGVTQTPRYLIKTRGQQVTLSCSPISGHRSVSWYQQTPGQGLQFLFEYFSETQRNKGNFPGRFSGRQFSNSRSEMNVSTLELGDSALYLCASSPARWGANEKLFFGSGTQLSVL.

This rearrangement joins TRBV27 to TRBJ2-3; TCRdb lists TRBD2, though no DNA is available to test this call. The germline V gene has CDR1 MNHEY and CDR2 SMNVEV (reference sequence). The length of the CDR3 is 14 residues. The CDR3 reads CASTPLDSPYTQYF.

The gene calls are TRBV5-1 and TRBJ2-5; the D call from TCRdb, TRBD2, cannot be confirmed without DNA. This CDR3 has 16 amino acids. The germline V gene has CDR1 SGHRS and CDR2 YFSETQ. The CDR3 sequence is CASSTGLAGGKETQYF.

The chain employs TRBV12-3 or TRBV12-4 and TRBJ1-5. The CDR3 is made up of 17 amino acids. The CDR3 sequence: CASSSRGGFNSNQPQHF.

The CDR3 reads CASSLSSGRGSTQYF. The chain uses TRBV7-9 and TRBJ2-3; TCRdb's assignment of TRBD2 cannot be checked, as there is no DNA. The CDR3 runs 15 residues. Germline CDR1 and CDR2: SEHNR and FQNEAQ (reference sequence).

The chain recombines TRBV6-5 with TRBJ2-1. The germline gives CDR1 MNHEY, CDR2 SVGAGI. The CDR3 sequence is 17 residues long. CDR3 residues: CASSYSKPHTVYNEQFF.

The rearrangement uses TRBV5-1 and TRBJ2-5; TCRdb gives TRBD1 as the D gene, but with no DNA this cannot be confirmed. The germline CDR1 and CDR2 sequences are SGHRS and YFSETQ. The CDR3 consists of 14 residues. The CDR3 reads CASSGTGNQETQYF.